The 32 T cell receptor beta chains presented below share a single source sample, sequenced in a study of cytomegalovirus exposure and HLA in healthy donors. Libraries were prepared by immunoSEQ multiplex PCR; TCRdb keeps only in-frame clonotypes and omits some of them. The sample consists of 330,000 or so clones, roughly 88% of them appearing once. What was sequenced was PBMCs. The source of these receptors is a woman aged 18-35 years in good health and CMV-seronegative.

The chain joins TRBV6-1 to TRBJ2-7, with 14 bases aligning to TRBD2. The CDR3 has 11 residues. CDR1 is MNHNS, CDR2 SASEGT, per germline. CDR3 DNA: TGTAATGGACTAGCGGGAGGCGAGCAGTACTTC. Translated, it gives CNGLAGGEQYF.

J is TRBJ2-1 and V is TRBV2; 12 bases agree with TRBD2. The CDR3 totals 14 residues. Germline values: CDR1 SNHLY, CDR2 FYNNEI. V gave up 7 bases and J gave up 9 bases; unmatched junction bases: 7. The CDR3 bases are TGTGCCAGCATACGGACTAGCGGGATACGTGAGCAGTTCTTC. This codes for CASIRTSGIREQFF. The entire variable domain, with the rest obtained from reference TRBV2 and TRBJ2-1, is as follows: EPEVTQTPSHQVTQMGQEVILRCVPISNHLYFYWYRQILGQKVEFLVSFYNNEISEKSEIFDDQFSVERPDGSNFTLKIRSTKLEDSAMYFCASIRTSGIREQFFGPGTRLTVL.

This sequence joins TRBV6-5 and TRBJ2-2; D is perhaps TRBD2 (6 bases). CDR3 length: 16 amino acids. V was clipped by 4 bases and J by 2 bases, with 14 bases between them. Germline lookup yields CDR1 MNHEY and CDR2 SVGAGI. CDR3 in DNA: TGTGCCAGCAGTTCCTTGGGCGGGGCAAACACCGGGGAGCTGTTTTTT. This translates into CASSSLGGANTGELFF.

The chain recombines TRBV4-3 with TRBJ2-1, with 7 bases identical to TRBD2. Trimming cost V 0 bases and J 8 bases; bases outside gene matches: 10. CDR1 LGHNA and CDR2 YSLEER come from the germline V gene. The CDR3 is made up of 16 amino acids. The CDR3 coding sequence is TGCGCCAGCAGCCAAGAAAGACTAGCAGTTGGAGATGAGCAGTTCTTC. It codes for CASSQERLAVGDEQFF.

This clone was recorded only once. The CDR3 spells CSVEERTGGVNRYF. The CDR3 DNA is TGCAGCGTTGAAGAGAGGACAGGGGGCGTGAATCGGTACTTC. V is TRBV29-1 and J is TRBJ2-4, with 11 nucleotides matching TRBD1. With 0 bases clipped from V and 15 bases from J, the junction kept 10 bases outside the gene matches. The CDR3 extends over 14 amino acids. Germline V gene data show CDR1 as SQVTM and CDR2 as ANQGSEA.

CDR3 region: CATSPGLSSYNEQFF. The CDR3 region has the DNA TGTGCCACCAGCCCGGGACTGAGCTCCTACAATGAGCAGTTCTTC. The gene calls are TRBV15 and TRBJ2-1; a weak D match, TRBD2 (6 bases). This CDR3 comprises 15 residues. CDR1 and CDR2 (germline): LNHNV, YYDKDF (reference sequence). Trimming stripped 5 bases from V and 0 bases from J, with 11 bases between.

The CDR3 nucleotides read TGTGCCAGCAGCGCGGCCCCGACTAGTTCCCACGAGCAGTACTTC. Its translation is CASSAAPTSSHEQYF. The chain joins TRBV9 to TRBJ2-7; weak D call: TRBD2 (6 bases). Between the trimmed V and J ends, which lost 3 bases and 5 bases, there was a span of 18 bases. The CDR3 covers 15 residues. Germline CDR1 reads SGDLS; CDR2 reads YYNGEE.

This clone is a singleton in its sample. V usage is TRBV6-1 and J usage is TRBJ2-3; 7 bases agree with TRBD2. This CDR3 has 14 residues. From germline, CDR1 is MNHNS and CDR2 SASEGT. Trimming removed 1 base from V and 5 bases from J; junction bases left unmatched: 3. CDR3 in DNA: TGTGCCAGCAGTGAAGGGGGCGGGGGAGATACGCAGTATTTT. This gives the protein CASSEGGGGDTQYF.

This clone was seen just once. The rearrangement uses TRBV28 and TRBJ1-2, with D hard to call. The CDR3 extends over 16 amino acids. Trimming pared 7 bases from V and 7 bases from J, leaving 25 bases between. Germline V gene sequence: CDR1 MDHEN, CDR2 SYDVKM. The CDR3 loop is CASIRPQRSGSGGYTF. CDR3 in DNA: TGTGCCAGCATAAGACCCCAGCGGAGCGGCTCGGGTGGCTACACCTTC.

The gene calls are TRBV2 and TRBJ1-2; possible D gene TRBD1, 6 bases. This CDR3 is 13 amino acids long. Trimming shortened V by 4 bases and J by 4 bases, and 10 bases separated the two germline ends. CDR1 is SNHLY and CDR2 is FYNNEI in the germline V gene. Here the CDR3 reads CASSGQEIYGYTF. The CDR3 nucleotides read TGTGCCAGCAGTGGACAGGAGATCTATGGCTACACCTTC.

The chain combines TRBV27 with TRBJ1-1; 7 bases are shared with TRBD1. Trimming removed 6 bases from V and 1 base from J; junction bases left unmatched: 8. The CDR3 is made up of 15 amino acids. Germline V CDR1 and CDR2: MNHEY, SMNVEV (reference sequence). The CDR3 nucleotides read TGTGCCAGCAGCTTAACAGGGGCCGGGAACACTGAAGCTTTCTTT. Translated, it gives CASSLTGAGNTEAFF.

The chain has TRBV6-5 and TRBJ1-2; D might be TRBD1 (5 bases). Germline V gene data show CDR1 as MNHEY and CDR2 as SVGAGI. The length of the CDR3 is 13 residues. V lost 6 bases to trimming and J lost 0 bases, with 8 bases between them. The CDR3 DNA follows: TGTGCCAGCAGCCAAGGGGCTAACTATGGCTACACCTTC. Protein: CASSQGANYGYTF.

The chain links TRBV2 to TRBJ2-7; D remains ambiguous. Germline values: CDR1 SNHLY, CDR2 FYNNEI. Trimming shortened V by 7 bases and J by 0 bases, and 16 bases separated the two germline ends. CDR3 size: 15 residues. The CDR3 is CASIVVKRHSYEQYF. CDR3 nucleotides: TGTGCCAGCATCGTGGTAAAGCGTCACTCCTACGAGCAGTACTTC.

The rearrangement uses TRBV7-9 and TRBJ1-2; no clear D gene. The CDR3 covers 16 residues. Trimming pared 1 base from V and 6 bases from J, leaving 18 bases between. Germline V gives CDR1 SEHNR, CDR2 FQNEAQ (reference sequence). CDR3 in DNA: TGTGCCAGCAGCTTAGAACATCAGGACCCCGGGGATGGCTACACCTTC. Translation gives CASSLEHQDPGDGYTF.

The CDR3 DNA follows: TGTGCCAGCAGCCAAGATTGGACAGGGGACTACGAGCAGTACTTC. As protein: CASSQDWTGDYEQYF. The V and J genes are TRBV4-2 and TRBJ2-7; 9 positions match TRBD1. The CDR3 contains 15 residues. Trimming cost V 0 bases and J 3 bases; bases outside gene matches: 3. The germline V gene encodes CDR1 LGHNA and CDR2 YNFKEQ.

The V and J genes are TRBV27 and TRBJ2-1; 10 bases align to TRBD2. The CDR3 is 18 amino acids. CDR1 is MNHEY, CDR2 SMNVEV, per germline (reference sequence). V shed 2 bases, J shed 10 bases, and the junction held 17 bases outside the gene matches. The CDR3 loop is CASSLPFRLAGPPIEQFF. The CDR3 nucleotides are TGTGCCAGCAGTTTACCCTTCCGACTAGCGGGCCCCCCTATCGAGCAGTTCTTC.

This chain uses TRBV6-5 with TRBJ2-2; no clear D. CDR1 is MNHEY, CDR2 SVGAGI, per germline. Trimming left V 3 bases short and J 2 bases short, with 4 bases between. The CDR3 has 13 amino acids. The CDR3 protein is CASSYINTGELFF. In nucleotides, the CDR3 is TGTGCCAGCAGTTATATCAACACCGGGGAGCTGTTTTTT.

The rearrangement uses TRBV4-3 and TRBJ1-4; unclear D gene. The germline V gene has CDR1 LGHNA and CDR2 YSLEER. V lost 0 bases, J lost 8 bases, and 16 bases lay in between. The CDR3 runs 16 residues. This chain's CDR3 is CASSQDSIGREEKLFF. Written as DNA, the CDR3 is TGCGCCAGCAGCCAAGATTCGATCGGACGGGAAGAAAAACTGTTTTTT.

The rearrangement joins TRBV15 to TRBJ1-5; 7 bases fit TRBD1. Losses at the gene ends were 1 base for V and 1 base for J; bases not matched to a gene: 19. Germline V CDR1 and CDR2: LNHNV, YYDKDF (reference sequence). The CDR3 contains 21 residues. CDR3 nucleotides: TGTGCCACCAGCAGAGTAGAGGGGGCAATCCCGGGGACACACAGCAATCAGCCCCAGCATTTT. Translation: CATSRVEGAIPGTHSNQPQHF.

Remarks on this clone: This CDR3 is also generated by other DNA sequences in the sample. The J gene is TRBJ2-7, the V gene TRBV7-9; D is possibly TRBD1 (5 bases). The CDR3 runs 14 residues. Germline assignment: CDR1 SEHNR and CDR2 FQNEAQ (reference sequence). V was cut by 1 base and J by 2 bases, with 9 bases left in between. The CDR3 region is CASSLGQRPYEQYF. The CDR3 DNA reads TGTGCCAGCAGCTTAGGACAGAGACCCTACGAGCAGTACTTC.

This clone appeared a single time. CDR3 residues: CSVLDRWGPNEKLFF. DNA for the CDR3: TGCAGCGTCCTCGACAGGTGGGGGCCTAATGAAAAACTGTTTTTT. The J gene is TRBJ1-4, the V gene TRBV29-1; tentative D call: TRBD1 (6 bases). V gave up 6 bases and J gave up 3 bases, with 17 bases separating them. Germline loops: CDR1 SQVTM, CDR2 ANQGSEA. This CDR3 contains 15 residues.

The chain has TRBV28 and TRBJ2-7; tentatively, D is TRBD2 (7 bases). The CDR3 is made up of 15 amino acids. CDR1 is MDHEN and CDR2 is SYDVKM in the germline V gene. The V gene lost 5 bases and the J gene lost 2 bases, with 16 bases spanning the gap. The CDR3 region is CASSPGGTSAYEQYF. Here the CDR3 DNA reads TGTGCCAGCAGTCCGGGGGGCACGTCAGCCTACGAGCAGTACTTC.

CDR3 nucleotides: TGTGCCAGCAACCCACAGGGGGCCTCCTACGAGCAGTACTTC. This encodes CASNPQGASYEQYF. V is TRBV6-1 and J is TRBJ2-7; 9 nucleotides agree with TRBD1. In germline, CDR1 is MNHNS, CDR2 SASEGT. The CDR3 is 14 amino acids. V shed 7 bases, J shed 0 bases, and the junction held 4 bases outside the gene matches.

The gene calls are TRBV19 and TRBJ1-2, with 9 bases aligning to TRBD1. There are 15 residues in the CDR3. Germline CDR1 is LNHDA and CDR2 is SQIVND (reference sequence). Trimming took 3 bases from V and 2 from J; bases not matched to a gene: 4. CDR3: CASSIMTGGNYGYTF. CDR3 DNA: TGTGCCAGTAGTATTATGACAGGGGGAAACTATGGCTACACCTTC. The variable domain in full, completed from reference TRBV19 and TRBJ1-2, reads DGGITQSPKYLFRKEGQNVTLSCEQNLNHDAMYWYRQDPGQGLRLIYYSQIVNDFQKGDIAEGYSVSREKKESFPLTVTSAQKNPTAFYLCASSIMTGGNYGYTFGSGTRLTVV.

The chain links TRBV4-2 to TRBJ1-1; no clear D. The CDR3 covers 14 residues. Germline CDR1 reads LGHNA; CDR2 reads YNFKEQ. V was clipped by 0 bases and J by 6 bases, with 11 bases between them. The CDR3 region has the DNA TGTGCCAGCAGCCAAGAACGGGAGAGGGCTGAAGCTTTCTTT. Amino acids: CASSQERERAEAFF.

V is TRBV5-4 and J is TRBJ2-7, with 14 positions matching TRBD2. CDR1 is SGHNT and CDR2 is YYREEE in the germline V gene (reference sequence). Trimming took 0 bases from V and 6 from J; bases not matched to a gene: 11. This CDR3 spans 18 amino acids. The CDR3 loop reads CASSLGIPGLAGASEQYF. CDR3 nucleotide sequence: TGTGCCAGCAGCTTGGGGATCCCGGGACTAGCGGGAGCGAGCGAGCAGTACTTC.

The sample holds one count of this clone. The J gene is TRBJ2-5, the V gene TRBV7-3; no definite D call. Germline V CDR1 and CDR2: SGHTA, FQGTGA. The CDR3 spans 15 residues. V lost 2 bases, J lost 2 bases, and 12 bases lay in between. CDR3 in DNA: TGTGCCAGCAGCTTAGGATTGGGCAGGCAAGAGACCCAGTACTTC. Its protein product is CASSLGLGRQETQYF.

This sequence joins TRBV7-2 and TRBJ2-7; perhaps TRBD1 as D (6 bases). The germline CDR1 and CDR2 sequences are SGHTA and FQGNSA. Trimming took 2 bases from V and 0 from J, leaving 11 bases between them. The CDR3 covers 15 residues. Here the CDR3 DNA reads TGTGCCAGCAGCTTAAGGTTAGGGGGCTCCTACGAGCAGTACTTC. It codes for CASSLRLGGSYEQYF.

The CDR3 loop is CASSPRGAGSNYGYTF. The CDR3 nucleotides are TGTGCCAGCAGCCCCCGCGGGGCAGGGTCTAACTATGGCTACACCTTC. The chain employs TRBV7-6 and TRBJ1-2; D is possibly TRBD1 (5 bases). Germline CDR1 and CDR2: SGHVS and FNYEAQ. CDR3 size: 16 residues. Trimming left V 5 bases short and J 0 bases short, with 16 bases between. Based on the CDR3 plus reference TRBV7-6 and TRBJ1-2, the full variable domain is GAGVSQSPRYKVTKRGQDVALRCDPISGHVSLYWYRQALGQGPEFLTYFNYEAQQDKSGLPNDRFSAERPEGSISTLTIQRTEQRDSAMYRCASSPRGAGSNYGYTFGSGTRLTVV.

The chain links TRBV18 to TRBJ2-7; unclear D gene. The V end lost 6 bases, the J end lost 2 bases, and 8 bases lay between the germline ends. CDR3 length: 12 residues. Germline CDR1 KGHSH, CDR2 LQKENI. CDR3 sequence (DNA): TGTGCCAGCTCGCTAAGAGCCTACGAGCAGTACTTC. This gives the protein CASSLRAYEQYF.

The chain is built from TRBV28 and TRBJ2-7, with D maybe TRBD2 (5 bases). The CDR3 runs to 15 residues. CDR1 and CDR2 from the germline V gene are MDHEN and SYDVKM. Trimming removed 2 bases from V and 0 bases from J, with 11 bases in between. CDR3 nucleotide sequence: TGTGCCAGCAGTTTAGGACTTAAGGGCTCCTACGAGCAGTACTTC. Translated: CASSLGLKGSYEQYF. The full variable domain, with the rest looked up from reference TRBV28 and TRBJ2-7, is DVKVTQSSRYLVKRTGEKVFLECVQDMDHENMFWYRQDPGLGLRLIYFSYDVKMKEKGDIPEGYSVSREKKERFSLILESASTNQTSMYLCASSLGLKGSYEQYFGPGTRLTVT.

The J gene is TRBJ1-1, the V gene TRBV5-6, with a tentative D call TRBD1 (6 bases). Deletions cut 4 bases from V and 4 bases from J, with 11 bases between. In germline, CDR1 is SGHDT, CDR2 YYEEEE. The CDR3 extends over 13 amino acids. CDR3 in DNA: TGTGCCAGCAGCCCCAAACAGGGCACTGAAGCTTTCTTT. Translated: CASSPKQGTEAFF. Full variable domain (rest looked up from reference TRBV5-6 and TRBJ1-1): DAGVTQSPTHLIKTRGQQVTLRCSPKSGHDTVSWYQQALGQGPQFIFQYYEEEERQRGNFPDRFSGHQFPNYSSELNVNALLLGDSALYLCASSPKQGTEAFFGQGTRLTVV.